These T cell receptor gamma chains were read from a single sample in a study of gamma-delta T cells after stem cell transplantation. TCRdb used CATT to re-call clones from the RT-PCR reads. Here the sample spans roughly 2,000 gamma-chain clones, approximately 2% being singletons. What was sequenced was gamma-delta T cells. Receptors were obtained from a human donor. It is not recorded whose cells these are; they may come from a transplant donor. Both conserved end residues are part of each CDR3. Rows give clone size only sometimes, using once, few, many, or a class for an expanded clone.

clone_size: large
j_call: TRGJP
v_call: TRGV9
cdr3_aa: CALWEVRELGKKIKVF
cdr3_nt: TGTGCCTTGTGGGAGGTGCGTGAGTTGGGCAAAAAAATCAAGGTATTT

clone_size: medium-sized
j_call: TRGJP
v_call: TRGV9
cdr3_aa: CALWEPQELGKKIKVF
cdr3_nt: TGTGCCTTGTGGGAGCCCCAAGAGTTGGGCAAAAAAATCAAGGTATTT

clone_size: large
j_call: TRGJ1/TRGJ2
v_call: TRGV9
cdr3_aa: CALWEVHTEKLF
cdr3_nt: TGTGCCTTGTGGGAGGTGCATACTGAGAAACTCTTT

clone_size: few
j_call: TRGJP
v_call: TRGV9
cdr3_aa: CALWGVHQELGKKIKVF
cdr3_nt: TGTGCCTTGTGGGGGGTCCATCAAGAGTTGGGCAAAAAAATCAAGGTATTT

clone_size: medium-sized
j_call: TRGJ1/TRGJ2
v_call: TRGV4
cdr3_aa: CATWDVVKLF
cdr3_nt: TGTGCCACCTGGGATGTGGTGAAACTCTTT

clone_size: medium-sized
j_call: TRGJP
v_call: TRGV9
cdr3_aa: CALWEGGELGKKIKVF
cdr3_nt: TGTGCCTTGTGGGAGGGCGGAGAGTTGGGCAAAAAAATCAAGGTATTT

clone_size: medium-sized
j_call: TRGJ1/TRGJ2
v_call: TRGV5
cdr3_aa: CATWDGLYYKKLF
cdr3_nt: TGTGCCACCTGGGACGGTCTATATTATAAGAAACTCTTT

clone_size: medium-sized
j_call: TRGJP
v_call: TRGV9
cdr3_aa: CALWEAQQELGKKIKVF
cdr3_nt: TGTGCCTTGTGGGAGGCCCAACAAGAGTTGGGCAAAAAAATCAAGGTATTT

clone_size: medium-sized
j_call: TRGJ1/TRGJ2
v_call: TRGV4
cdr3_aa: CATWDGYYKKLF
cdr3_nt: TGTGCCACCTGGGATGGCTATTATAAGAAACTCTTT

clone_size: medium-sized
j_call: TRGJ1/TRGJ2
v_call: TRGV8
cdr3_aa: CATWEPPSWYKKLF
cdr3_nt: TGTGCCACCTGGGAGCCACCTTCCTGGTATAAGAAACTCTTT

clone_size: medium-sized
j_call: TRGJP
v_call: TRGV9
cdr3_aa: CALWEEIGLGKKIKVF
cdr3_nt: TGTGCCTTGTGGGAGGAGATCGGGTTGGGCAAAAAAATCAAGGTATTT

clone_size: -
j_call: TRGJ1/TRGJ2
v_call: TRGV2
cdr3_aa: CATWDGRGEKLF
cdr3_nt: TGCGCCACCTGGGACGGGCGGGGAGAGAAACTCTTT

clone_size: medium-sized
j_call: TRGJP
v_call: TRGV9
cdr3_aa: CALWRQELGKKIKVF
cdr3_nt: TGTGCCTTGTGGAGGCAAGAGTTGGGCAAAAAAATCAAGGTATTT

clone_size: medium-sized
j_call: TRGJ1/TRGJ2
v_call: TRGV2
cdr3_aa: CATWDGQVGKKLF
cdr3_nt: TGTGCCACCTGGGACGGGCAGGTCGGCAAGAAACTCTTT

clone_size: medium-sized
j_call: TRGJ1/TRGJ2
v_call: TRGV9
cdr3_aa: CALWEGRPYKKLF
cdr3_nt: TGTGCCTTGTGGGAGGGGCGCCCTTATAAGAAACTCTTT

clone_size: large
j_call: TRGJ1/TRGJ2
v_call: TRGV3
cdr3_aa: CATWDRPYKKLF
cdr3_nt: TGTGCCACCTGGGACAGGCCTTATAAGAAACTCTTT

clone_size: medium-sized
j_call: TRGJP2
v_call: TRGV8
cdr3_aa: CATWDRAPSSDWIKTF
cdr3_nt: TGTGCCACCTGGGACAGAGCTCCTAGTAGTGATTGGATCAAGACGTTT

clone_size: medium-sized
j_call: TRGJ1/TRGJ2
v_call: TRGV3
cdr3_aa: CATWDRIYYKKLF
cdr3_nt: TGTGCCACCTGGGACAGAATCTATTATAAGAAACTCTTT

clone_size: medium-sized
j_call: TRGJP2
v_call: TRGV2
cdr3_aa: CATWDEWNWIKTF
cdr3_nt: TGTGCCACCTGGGACGAATGGAATTGGATCAAGACGTTT

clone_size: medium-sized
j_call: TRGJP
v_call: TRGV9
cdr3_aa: CALWVGLGKKIKVF
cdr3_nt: TGTGCCTTGTGGGTGGGGTTGGGCAAAAAAATCAAGGTATTT

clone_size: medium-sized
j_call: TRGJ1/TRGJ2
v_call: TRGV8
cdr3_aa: CATWPIPHYYKKLF
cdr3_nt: TGTGCCACCTGGCCTATCCCCCATTATTATAAGAAACTCTTT

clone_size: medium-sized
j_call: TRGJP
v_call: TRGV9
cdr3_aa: CALWEVSKLGKKIKVF
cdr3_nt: TGTGCCTTGTGGGAGGTTTCAAAGTTGGGCAAAAAAATCAAGGTATTT

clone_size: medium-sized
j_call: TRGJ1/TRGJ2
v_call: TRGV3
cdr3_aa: CATWDRRGKLF
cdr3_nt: TGTGCCACCTGGGACAGGCGGGGGAAACTCTTT

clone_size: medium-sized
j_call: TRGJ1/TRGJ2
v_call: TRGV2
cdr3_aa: CATWDGNYKKLF
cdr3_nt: TGTGCCACCTGGGACGGTAATTATAAGAAACTCTTT

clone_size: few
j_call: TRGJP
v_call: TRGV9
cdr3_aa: CTLWEQELGKKIKVF
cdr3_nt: TGTACCTTGTGGGAGCAAGAGTTGGGCAAAAAAATCAAGGTATTT

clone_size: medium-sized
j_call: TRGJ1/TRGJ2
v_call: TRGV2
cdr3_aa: CATWDGPYKKLF
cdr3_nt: TGTGCCACCTGGGACGGGCCATATAAGAAACTCTTT

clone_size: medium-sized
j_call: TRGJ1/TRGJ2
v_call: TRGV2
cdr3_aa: CATWDGGNYYKKLF
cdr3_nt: TGTGCCACCTGGGACGGTGGTAATTATTATAAGAAACTCTTT

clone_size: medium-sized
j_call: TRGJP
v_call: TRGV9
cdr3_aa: CALWEPFELGKKIKVF
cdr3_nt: TGTGCCTTGTGGGAACCCTTCGAGTTGGGCAAAAAAATCAAGGTATTT

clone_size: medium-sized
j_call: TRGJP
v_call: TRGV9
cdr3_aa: CALWGGLGKKIKVF
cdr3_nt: TGTGCCTTGTGGGGGGGGTTGGGCAAAAAAATCAAGGTATTT

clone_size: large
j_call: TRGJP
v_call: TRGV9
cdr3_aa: CALWEPQELGKKIKVF
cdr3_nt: TGTGCCTTGTGGGAGCCGCAAGAGTTGGGCAAAAAAATCAAGGTATTT

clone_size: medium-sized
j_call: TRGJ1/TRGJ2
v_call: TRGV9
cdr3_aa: CALWEVLAPVYKKLF
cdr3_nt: TGTGCCTTGTGGGAGGTGCTTGCTCCAGTTTATAAGAAACTCTTT

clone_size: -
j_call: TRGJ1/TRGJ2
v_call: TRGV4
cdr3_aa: CATWDGVYYKKLF
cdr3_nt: TGTGCCACCTGGGATGGGGTTTATTATAAGAAACTCTTT

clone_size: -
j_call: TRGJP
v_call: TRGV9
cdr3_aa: CALWEVLQELGKKIKVF
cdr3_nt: TGTGCCTTGTGGGAGGTCCTGCAAGAGTTGGGCAAAAAAATCAAGGTATTT

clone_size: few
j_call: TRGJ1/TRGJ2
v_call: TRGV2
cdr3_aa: CATWDTYGDYYKKLF
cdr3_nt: TGTGCCACCTGGGACACCTACGGGGATTATTATAAGAAACTCTTT

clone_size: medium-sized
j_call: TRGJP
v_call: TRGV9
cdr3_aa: CALWEFPHRQELGKKIKVF
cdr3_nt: TGTGCCTTGTGGGAGTTCCCTCATAGGCAAGAGTTGGGCAAAAAAATCAAGGTATTT

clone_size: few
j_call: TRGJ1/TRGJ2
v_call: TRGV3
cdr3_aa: CASWDRRPVYYKKLF
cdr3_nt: TGTGCCTCCTGGGACAGGCGCCCCGTTTATTATAAGAAACTCTTT

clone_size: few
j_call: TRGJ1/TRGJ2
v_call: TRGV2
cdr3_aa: CATWDGPWRYKKLF
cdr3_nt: TGTGCCACCTGGGACGGGCCTTGGAGATATAAGAAACTCTTT

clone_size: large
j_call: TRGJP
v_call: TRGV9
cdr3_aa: CALWETQELGKKIKVF
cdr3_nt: TGTGCCTTGTGGGAGACGCAAGAGTTGGGCAAAAAAATCAAGGTATTT

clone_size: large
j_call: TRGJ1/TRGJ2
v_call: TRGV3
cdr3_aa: CATWEIRKLF
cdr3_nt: TGTGCCACCTGGGAAATCAGGAAACTCTTT

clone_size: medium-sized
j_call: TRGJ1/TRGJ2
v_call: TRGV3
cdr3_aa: CATQTNYKKLF
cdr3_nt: TGTGCCACCCAAACTAATTATAAGAAACTCTTT

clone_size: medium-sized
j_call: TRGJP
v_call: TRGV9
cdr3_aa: CALWEVRGELGKKIKVF
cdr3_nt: TGTGCCTTGTGGGAGGTGCGGGGAGAGTTGGGCAAAAAAATCAAGGTATTT

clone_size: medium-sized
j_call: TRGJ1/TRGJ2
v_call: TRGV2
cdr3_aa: CATWDGQGKLF
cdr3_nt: TGTGCCACCTGGGACGGGCAGGGGAAACTCTTT

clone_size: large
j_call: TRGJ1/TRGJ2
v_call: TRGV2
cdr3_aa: CATWDGEENYYKKLF
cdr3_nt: TGTGCCACCTGGGACGGTGAGGAAAATTATTATAAGAAACTCTTT

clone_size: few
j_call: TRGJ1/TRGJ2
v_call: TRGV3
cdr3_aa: CATWDGPWEGKLF
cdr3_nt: TGTGCCACCTGGGACGGACCATGGGAGGGGAAACTCTTT

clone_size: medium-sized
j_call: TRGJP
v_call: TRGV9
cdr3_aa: CALWEVGSHPELGKKIKVF
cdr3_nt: TGTGCCTTGTGGGAGGTGGGTTCACACCCAGAGTTGGGCAAAAAAATCAAGGTATTT

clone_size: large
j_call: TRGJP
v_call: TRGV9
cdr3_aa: CALWDTELGKKIKVF
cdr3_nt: TGTGCCTTGTGGGATACGGAGTTGGGCAAAAAAATCAAGGTATTT

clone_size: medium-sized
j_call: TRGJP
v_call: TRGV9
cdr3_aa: CALWEVLVLGKKIKVF
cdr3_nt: TGTGCCTTGTGGGAGGTGCTGGTGTTGGGCAAAAAAATCAAGGTATTT

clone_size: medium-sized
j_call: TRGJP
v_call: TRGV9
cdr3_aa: CALWDLRELGKKIKVF
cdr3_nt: TGTGCCTTGTGGGACCTTCGGGAGTTGGGCAAAAAAATCAAGGTATTT